This TCR beta chain stems from a study of T cell changes during pregnancy in multiple sclerosis (dated by TCRdb to between 2017 and 2020). Regarding the study in general: The study looked at changes in the T cell repertoire across pregnancy in women with multiple sclerosis.

The library was generated by the immunoSEQ multiplex PCR assay. Held by TCRdb, this immuneACCESS table contains in-frame sequences only and omits some clones. Under half of the omission traces to an unresolved V gene where checked; the cause of the rest is unknown. This sample has 35,000 to 55,000 clones in its table, and over 85% of those were observed once. Approximately 4% of the sample comes from the top ten. About this clone itself: Its antigen has not been determined. The record has no base qualities; no much larger clone is one base away.

According to the germline V gene (reference sequence), CDR1 reads LNHNV and CDR2 reads YYDKDF. Inclusive of the bounding cysteine and phenylalanine, the CDR3 is 16 residues long. The entry retains the CDR3 DNA only, 48 bases that are in frame from base 1. Ends trimmed: V by 0 bases, J by 2 bases; bases unmatched to a gene: 4. The TCR sequence derives from a female donor with multiple sclerosis, enrolled in a pregnancy study. The source was CD8+ T cells from peripheral blood mononuclear cells, collected after pregnancy. The sequence joins TRBV15 to TRBJ1-5, with 7 middle bases fitting TRBD1. CDR3 reads: CATSRDRDSRNQPQHF. The sequenced DNA: TGTGCCACCAGCAGAGATCGGGACAGCCGCAATCAGCCCCAGCATTTT.